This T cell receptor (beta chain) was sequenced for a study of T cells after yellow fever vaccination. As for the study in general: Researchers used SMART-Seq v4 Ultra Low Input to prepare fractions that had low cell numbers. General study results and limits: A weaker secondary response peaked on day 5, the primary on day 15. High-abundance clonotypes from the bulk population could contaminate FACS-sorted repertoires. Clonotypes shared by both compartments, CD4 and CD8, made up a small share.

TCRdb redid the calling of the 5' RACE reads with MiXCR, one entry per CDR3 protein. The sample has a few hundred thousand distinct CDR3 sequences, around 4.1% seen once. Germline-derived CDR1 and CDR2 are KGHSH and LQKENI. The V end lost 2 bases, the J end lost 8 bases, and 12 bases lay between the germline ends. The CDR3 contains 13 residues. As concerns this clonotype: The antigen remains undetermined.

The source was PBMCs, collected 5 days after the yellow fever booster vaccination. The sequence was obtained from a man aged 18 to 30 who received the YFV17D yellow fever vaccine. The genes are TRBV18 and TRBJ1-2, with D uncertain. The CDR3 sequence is CASSPSDGLGYTF. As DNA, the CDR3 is TGTGCCAGCTCACCATCGGACGGGTTAGGCTACACCTTC.